The 20 T cell receptor beta chains below come from one sample, sequenced in a study of OX40 agonist ivuxolimab in advanced cancers. TCRdb's table, derived via immunoSEQ multiplex PCR, lists solely in-frame clones and lacks some. Of approximately 82,000 clones in the sample, just under 95% were seen once. Sequenced here: CD4+ or CD8+ T cells sorted from blood, sampled in a trial of the OX40 agonist ivuxolimab. These receptors were taken from an adult with an advanced solid tumor such as melanoma, head and neck, liver or kidney cancer.

J is TRBJ1-6 and V is TRBV19; D gene unclear. Germline CDR1 is LNHDA and CDR2 is SQIVND (reference sequence). This CDR3 is built from 14 residues. Trimming took off 3 bases at V and 5 bases at J, with 8 bases between the two ends. As DNA, the CDR3 is TGTGCCAGTAGTATGCCACAAGATAATTCACCCCTCCACTTT. Protein sequence: CASSMPQDNSPLHF.

This clone was seen just once. The V call is TRBV11-2, the J call TRBJ2-5; D is unclear. The germline gives CDR1 SGHAT, CDR2 FQNNGV. The CDR3 is 13 amino acids. Trimming cost V 3 bases and J 0 bases, with 5 bases left between them. CDR3 amino acids: CASSFMDQETQYF. The CDR3 DNA reads TGTGCCAGCAGCTTCATGGACCAAGAGACCCAGTACTTC.

In DNA form, the CDR3 reads TGTGCCAGCAGCTCTCGCGGGACGGTTTTAGCGGGAGGGCCGAATGAGCAGTTCTTC. It is translated as CASSSRGTVLAGGPNEQFF. This chain links TRBV11-2 with TRBJ2-1, with 11 bases that match TRBD2. The CDR3 is 19 amino acids. J lost 7 bases, V lost 4 bases, and 18 bases had no gene match. Germline-derived CDR1 and CDR2 are SGHAT and FQNNGV.

The V and J genes are TRBV15 and TRBJ1-5; possibly TRBD1 for D (6 bases). This CDR3 is 14 amino acids long. Trimming left V 3 bases short and J 4 bases short, with 10 bases between. From germline, CDR1 is LNHNV and CDR2 YYDKDF (reference sequence). CDR3 DNA: TGTGCCACCAGCAGGCAGGGGACAAATCAGCCCCAGCATTTT. It is translated as CATSRQGTNQPQHF.

The rearrangement uses TRBV5-5 and TRBJ2-2, with a tentative D call TRBD1 (6 bases). Trimming stripped 0 bases from V and 13 bases from J, with 16 bases between. The CDR3 runs 14 residues. Germline V CDR1 and CDR2: SGHKS, YYEKEE (reference sequence). CDR3 loop: CASSLGPPSTGLFF. CDR3 nucleotide sequence: TGTGCCAGCAGCTTGGGGCCCCCGTCGACAGGGCTGTTTTTT.

V is TRBV6-5 and J is TRBJ2-7, with D unresolved. V gave up 5 bases and J gave up 0 bases, with 11 bases separating them. This CDR3 contains 14 residues. The germline V gene has CDR1 MNHEY and CDR2 SVGAGI. The CDR3 nucleotides read TGTGCCAGCAGTCTGACGGTGAGCTCCTACGAGCAGTACTTC. Amino acids: CASSLTVSSYEQYF.

The CDR3: CASSLEGQGVGPQHF. In DNA, the CDR3 is TGTGCCAGCAGCTTAGAAGGACAGGGGGTAGGGCCCCAGCATTTT. This rearrangement joins TRBV7-2 to TRBJ1-5, with 10 bases that match TRBD1. CDR3 length: 15 residues. V lost 1 base to trimming and J lost 9 bases; unmatched junction nucleotides: 6. Germline assignment: CDR1 SGHTA and CDR2 FQGNSA.

This clone was detected only once. The chain has TRBV30 and TRBJ2-1; 9 nucleotides align to TRBD2. Per germline, CDR1 GTSNPN and CDR2 SVGIG (reference sequence). The CDR3 runs 17 residues. Trimming took 0 bases from V and 4 from J; bases not matched to a gene: 10. The CDR3 sequence: CAWSVGVAGGGYNEQFF. CDR3 bases: TGTGCCTGGAGTGTAGGCGTTGCGGGAGGGGGGTACAATGAGCAGTTCTTC.

The rearrangement joins TRBV5-1 to TRBJ2-5, with no clear D. V lost 0 bases and J 1 base, leaving 7 bases between the germline ends. This CDR3 spans 14 amino acids. Germline assignment: CDR1 SGHRS and CDR2 YFSETQ. CDR3 sequence: CASSLAAGQETQYF. CDR3 coding DNA: TGCGCCAGCAGCTTGGCGGCAGGCCAAGAGACCCAGTACTTC. Full variable domain (outside the CDR3, taken from reference TRBV5-1 and TRBJ2-5): KAGVTQTPRYLIKTRGQQVTLSCSPISGHRSVSWYQQTPGQGLQFLFEYFSETQRNKGNFPGRFSGRQFSNSRSEMNVSTLELGDSALYLCASSLAAGQETQYFGPGTRLLVL.

This clone was counted between two and nine times. This chain's CDR3 is CASSWEGISGNTIYF. The CDR3 DNA reads TGTGCCAGCAGCTGGGAGGGGATCTCTGGAAACACCATATATTTT. This sequence joins TRBV5-6 and TRBJ1-3; TRBD1 might be the D (5 bases). CDR1 and CDR2 (germline): SGHDT, YYEEEE. V was shortened by 3 bases and J by 0 bases, with 10 bases between the two germline ends. The CDR3 is made up of 15 amino acids.

This sequence joins TRBV30 and TRBJ2-1; possible D gene TRBD2, 6 bases. CDR1 and CDR2 (germline): GTSNPN, SVGIG (reference sequence). Trimming removed 5 bases at V and 5 bases at J, with 16 bases between. The CDR3 is made up of 14 amino acids. The CDR3: CAWETKGLDNEQFF. CDR3 nucleotide sequence: TGTGCCTGGGAGACAAAGGGACTGGACAATGAGCAGTTCTTC.

This chain uses TRBV6-5 with TRBJ1-5; 9 nucleotides align to TRBD1. The CDR3 loop spans 14 amino acids. The V segment lost 5 bases and the J segment 5 bases; nucleotides outside the gene matches: 4. Germline V gene lookup returns CDR1 MNHEY and CDR2 SVGAGI. The CDR3: CASSQQGAYQPQHF. DNA for the CDR3: TGTGCCAGCAGTCAACAGGGGGCGTATCAGCCCCAGCATTTT.

This rearrangement joins TRBV27 to TRBJ2-7; 10 positions match TRBD1. The CDR3 totals 14 residues. CDR1 is MNHEY and CDR2 is SMNVEV in the germline V gene (reference sequence). V lost 4 bases and J lost 7; bases outside the gene matches: 7. This CDR3 is CASSSWGDRGEQYF. In DNA form, the CDR3 reads TGTGCCAGCAGTTCATGGGGGGACAGGGGTGAGCAGTACTTC.

By share, this clone counts as medium-sized. The J gene is TRBJ2-4, the V gene TRBV6-1; maybe TRBD1 (6 bases). The V gene lost 2 bases and the J gene lost 9 bases, with 14 bases spanning the gap. CDR1 and CDR2 (germline): MNHNS, SASEGT. The CDR3 length is 14 residues. CDR3 nucleotide sequence: TGTGCCAGCAGTGAAAGGGGGTTCTCTGTCATTCAGTACTTC. Its translation is CASSERGFSVIQYF.

The V gene is TRBV6-5, the J gene TRBJ1-5; possibly TRBD1 for D (5 bases). Germline assignment: CDR1 MNHEY and CDR2 SVGAGI. Trimming removed 2 bases from V and 6 bases from J, with 14 bases in between. This CDR3 is built from 15 residues. The CDR3 sequence: CASSYPTVDSQPQHF. CDR3 bases: TGTGCCAGCAGTTACCCGACAGTAGACTCTCAGCCCCAGCATTTT.

V is TRBV11-3 and J is TRBJ2-7, with D possibly TRBD2 on 6 matching bases. The CDR3 extends over 14 amino acids. Per the germline V gene, CDR1 is SGHNT and CDR2 is YENEEA. The germline V and J ends were trimmed by 5 bases and 2 bases, with 13 bases remaining between them. The CDR3 region has the DNA TGTGCCAGCAGCCGTAGTAGCGGACCCTACGAGCAGTACTTC. Amino acids: CASSRSSGPYEQYF. The full variable domain, its missing parts supplied by reference TRBV11-3 and TRBJ2-7, is EAGVVQSPRYKIIEKKQPVAFWCNPISGHNTLYWYLQNLGQGPELLIRYENEEAVDDSQLPKDRFSAERLKGVDSTLKIQPAELGDSAVYLCASSRSSGPYEQYFGPGTRLTVT.

V and J are TRBV15 and TRBJ2-1; no firm D call. Trimming removed 4 bases at V and 4 bases at J, with 5 bases between. The CDR3 is 12 residues long. The V gene's germline CDR1 is LNHNV and CDR2 YYDKDF (reference sequence). In nucleotides, the CDR3 is TGTGCCACCAGCATGGGATACAATGAGCAGTTCTTC. Protein sequence: CATSMGYNEQFF. Drawing the rest from reference TRBV15 and TRBJ2-1, the complete variable domain is DAMVIQNPRYQVTQFGKPVTLSCSQTLNHNVMYWYQQKSSQAPKLLFHYYDKDFNNEADTPDNFQSRRPNTSFCFLDIRSPGLGDTAMYLCATSMGYNEQFFGPGTRLTVL.

V is TRBV5-1 and J is TRBJ2-1; the D gene could be TRBD1 or TRBD2 (5 bases each). CDR3 size: 17 residues. Trimming took off 5 bases at V and 1 base at J, with 19 bases between the two ends. Germline V lookup: CDR1 SGHRS, CDR2 YFSETQ. The CDR3 spells CASRAGGARGSYNEQFF. For the CDR3, the DNA is TGCGCCAGCAGGGCGGGTGGGGCTCGAGGGTCCTACAATGAGCAGTTCTTC.

This sequence joins TRBV10-3 and TRBJ1-2; perhaps TRBD1 as D (6 bases). This CDR3 spans 12 amino acids. Germline V gene lookup returns CDR1 ENHRY and CDR2 SYGVKD. Trimming took 5 bases from V and 12 from J, leaving 16 bases between them. The CDR3, as DNA: TGTGCCATCAGTCTTTTGGACAGCCCTAACACCTTC. This gives the protein CAISLLDSPNTF.

The table lists this clone with a count of one. CDR3 DNA: TGTGCCAGCACCCGATCCAACTCCTACGAGCAGTACTTC. It yields the protein CASTRSNSYEQYF. The J gene is TRBJ2-7, the V gene TRBV6-1; the D is unclear. Germline-derived CDR1 and CDR2 are MNHNS and SASEGT. The CDR3 is made up of 13 amino acids. Trimming pared 7 bases from V and 0 bases from J, leaving 10 bases between.